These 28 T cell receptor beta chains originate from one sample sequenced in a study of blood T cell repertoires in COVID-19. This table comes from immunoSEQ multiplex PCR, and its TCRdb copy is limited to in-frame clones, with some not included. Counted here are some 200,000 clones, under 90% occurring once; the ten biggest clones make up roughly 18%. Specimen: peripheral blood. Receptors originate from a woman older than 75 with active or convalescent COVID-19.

The CDR3: CASSYRVWTSGLPNNEQFF. For the CDR3, the DNA is TGTGCCAGCAGCTACCGGGTCTGGACTAGCGGGCTGCCCAACAATGAGCAGTTCTTC. The chain carries TRBV7-2 and TRBJ2-1, with 11 nucleotides matching TRBD2. Germline V lookup: CDR1 SGHTA, CDR2 FQGNSA. The CDR3 runs to 19 residues. V lost 4 bases to trimming and J lost 5 bases; unmatched junction nucleotides: 16.

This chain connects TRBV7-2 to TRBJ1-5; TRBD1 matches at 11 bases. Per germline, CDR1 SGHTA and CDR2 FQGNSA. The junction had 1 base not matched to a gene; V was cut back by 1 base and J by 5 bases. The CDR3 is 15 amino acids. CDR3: CASSLGDRGYQPQHF. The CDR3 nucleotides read TGTGCCAGCAGCTTAGGGGACAGGGGGTATCAGCCCCAGCATTTT.

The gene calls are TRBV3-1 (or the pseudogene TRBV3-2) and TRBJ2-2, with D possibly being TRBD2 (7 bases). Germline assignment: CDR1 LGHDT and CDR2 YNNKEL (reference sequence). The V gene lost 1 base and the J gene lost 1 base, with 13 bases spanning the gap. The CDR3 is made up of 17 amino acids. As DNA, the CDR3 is TGTGCCAGCAGCCAAGGCCCCGGGGGGCTGAACACCGGGGAGCTGTTTTTT. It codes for CASSQGPGGLNTGELFF.

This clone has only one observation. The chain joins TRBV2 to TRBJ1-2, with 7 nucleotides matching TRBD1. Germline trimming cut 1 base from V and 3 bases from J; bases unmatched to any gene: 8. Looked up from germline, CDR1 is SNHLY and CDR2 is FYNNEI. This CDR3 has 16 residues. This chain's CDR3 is CASSEGFYGTDYGYTF. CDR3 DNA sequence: TGTGCCAGCAGTGAAGGATTTTATGGGACAGACTATGGCTACACCTTC.

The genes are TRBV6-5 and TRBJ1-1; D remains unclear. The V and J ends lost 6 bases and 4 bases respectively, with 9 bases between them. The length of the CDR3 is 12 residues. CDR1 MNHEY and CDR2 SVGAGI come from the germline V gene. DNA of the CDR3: TGTGCCAGCAGGCGGGAGAGCACTGAAGCTTTCTTT. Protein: CASRRESTEAFF.

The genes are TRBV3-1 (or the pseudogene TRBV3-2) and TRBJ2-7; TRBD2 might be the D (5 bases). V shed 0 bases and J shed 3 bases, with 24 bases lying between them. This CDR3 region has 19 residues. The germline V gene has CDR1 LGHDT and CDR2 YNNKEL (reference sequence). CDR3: CASSQDSSPPCGIYYEQYF. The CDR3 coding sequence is TGTGCCAGCAGCCAAGATTCTAGCCCTCCGTGTGGGATATACTACGAGCAGTACTTC.

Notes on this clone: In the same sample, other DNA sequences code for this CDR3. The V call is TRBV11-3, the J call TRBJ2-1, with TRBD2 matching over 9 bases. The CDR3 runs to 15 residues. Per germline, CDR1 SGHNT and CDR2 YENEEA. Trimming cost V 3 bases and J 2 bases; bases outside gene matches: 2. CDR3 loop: CASSLTSGTYNEQFF. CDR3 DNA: TGTGCCAGCAGCTTGACTAGCGGTACCTACAATGAGCAGTTCTTC.

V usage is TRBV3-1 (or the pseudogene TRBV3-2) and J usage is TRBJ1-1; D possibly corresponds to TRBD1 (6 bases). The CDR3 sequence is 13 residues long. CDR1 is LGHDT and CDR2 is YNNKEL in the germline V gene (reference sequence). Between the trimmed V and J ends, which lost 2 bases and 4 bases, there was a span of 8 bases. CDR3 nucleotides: TGTGCCAGCAGCCAACAGGGGTTCACTGAAGCTTTCTTT. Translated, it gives CASSQQGFTEAFF.

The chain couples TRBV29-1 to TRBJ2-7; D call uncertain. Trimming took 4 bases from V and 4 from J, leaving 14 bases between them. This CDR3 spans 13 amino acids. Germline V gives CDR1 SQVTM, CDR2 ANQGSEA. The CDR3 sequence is CSVASVPQYEQYF. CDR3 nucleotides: TGCAGCGTTGCGTCCGTTCCCCAGTACGAGCAGTACTTC.

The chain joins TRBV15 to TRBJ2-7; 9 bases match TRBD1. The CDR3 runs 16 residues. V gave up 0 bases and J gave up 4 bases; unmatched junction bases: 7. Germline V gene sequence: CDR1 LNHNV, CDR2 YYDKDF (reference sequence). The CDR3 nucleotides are TGTGCCACCAGCAGAGAATTAACGGGACAGGGATACGAGCAGTACTTC. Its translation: CATSRELTGQGYEQYF.

The CDR3 reads CASSPQSNYNEQFF. In DNA form, the CDR3 reads TGTGCCAGCAGCCCTCAGTCAAACTACAATGAGCAGTTCTTC. The chain has TRBV28 and TRBJ2-1; D is uncertain. V was clipped by 6 bases and J by 3 bases, with 12 bases between them. This CDR3 contains 14 residues. CDR1 is MDHEN, CDR2 SYDVKM, per germline.

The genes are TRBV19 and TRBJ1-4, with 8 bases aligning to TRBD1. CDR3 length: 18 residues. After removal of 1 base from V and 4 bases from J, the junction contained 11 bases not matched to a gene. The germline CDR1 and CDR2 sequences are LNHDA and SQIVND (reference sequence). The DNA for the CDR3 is TGTGCCAGTAGTATAGCCCGCCAGGGGGCAACACGTAATGAAAAACTGTTTTTT. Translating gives CASSIARQGATRNEKLFF.

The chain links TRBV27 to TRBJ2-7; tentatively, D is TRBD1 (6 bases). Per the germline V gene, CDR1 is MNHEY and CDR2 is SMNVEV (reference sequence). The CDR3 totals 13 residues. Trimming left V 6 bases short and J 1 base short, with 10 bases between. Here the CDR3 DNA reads TGTGCCAGCAGATCAACAGGGTCCTACGAGCAGTACTTC. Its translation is CASRSTGSYEQYF.

The CDR3 DNA is TGTGCCAGTACCCCGACGTACGGGTTTATTGACTATGGCTACACCTTC. It yields the protein CASTPTYGFIDYGYTF. The genes are TRBV19 and TRBJ1-2, with no clear D. This CDR3 is built from 16 residues. Per germline, CDR1 LNHDA and CDR2 SQIVND (reference sequence). The V and J ends lost 7 bases and 3 bases respectively, with 21 bases between them.

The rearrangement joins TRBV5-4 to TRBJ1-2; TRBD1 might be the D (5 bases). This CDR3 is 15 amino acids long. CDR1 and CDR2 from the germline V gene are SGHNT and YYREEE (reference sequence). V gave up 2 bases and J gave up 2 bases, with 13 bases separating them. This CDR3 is CASSLPHQGNYGYTF. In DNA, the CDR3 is TGTGCCAGCAGCTTACCACACCAGGGCAACTATGGCTACACCTTC.

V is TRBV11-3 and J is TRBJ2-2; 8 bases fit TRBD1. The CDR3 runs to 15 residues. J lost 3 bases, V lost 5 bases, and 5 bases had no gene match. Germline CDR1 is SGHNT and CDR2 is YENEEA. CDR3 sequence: CASSPQGADTGELFF. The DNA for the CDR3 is TGTGCCAGCAGCCCGCAGGGGGCTGACACCGGGGAGCTGTTTTTT.

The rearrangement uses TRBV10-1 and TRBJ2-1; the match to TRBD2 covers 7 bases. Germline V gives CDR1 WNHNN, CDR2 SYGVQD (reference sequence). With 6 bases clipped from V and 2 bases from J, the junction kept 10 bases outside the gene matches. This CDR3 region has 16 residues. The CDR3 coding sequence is TGCGCCAGCAGCCTACTCCTAGCGGAGACCTACAATGAGCAGTTCTTC. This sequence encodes CASSLLLAETYNEQFF.

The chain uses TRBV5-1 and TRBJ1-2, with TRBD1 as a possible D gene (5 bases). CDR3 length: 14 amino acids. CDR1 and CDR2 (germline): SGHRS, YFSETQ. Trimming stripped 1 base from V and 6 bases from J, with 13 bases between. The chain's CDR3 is CASSLSQGPNGYTF. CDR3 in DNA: TGCGCCAGCAGCTTGAGTCAGGGCCCCAATGGCTACACCTTC.

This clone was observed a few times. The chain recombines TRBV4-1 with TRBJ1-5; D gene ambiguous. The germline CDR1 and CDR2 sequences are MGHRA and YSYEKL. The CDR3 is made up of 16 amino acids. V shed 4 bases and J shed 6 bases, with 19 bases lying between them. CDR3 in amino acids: CASSLSGGSVSQPQHF. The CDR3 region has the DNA TGCGCCAGCAGCCTCTCAGGAGGGTCGGTGAGTCAGCCCCAGCATTTT.

The CDR3 DNA reads as TGTGCCAGCAGCGCTTGGGGGGGAGGTCTAGCTGAAGCTTTCTTT. This translates into CASSAWGGGLAEAFF. The chain combines TRBV27 with TRBJ1-1; D possibly corresponds to TRBD1 (5 bases). Germline CDR1 and CDR2: MNHEY and SMNVEV (reference sequence). This CDR3 has 15 amino acids. The ends were cut back, 6 bases at V and 6 bases at J, with 20 bases in the middle.

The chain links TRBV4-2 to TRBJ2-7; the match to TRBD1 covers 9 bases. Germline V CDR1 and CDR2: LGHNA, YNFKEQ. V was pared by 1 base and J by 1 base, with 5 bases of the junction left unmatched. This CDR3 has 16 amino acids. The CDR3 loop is CASSQGGGTGSYEQYF. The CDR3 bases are TGTGCCAGCAGCCAAGGGGGGGGGACAGGGTCCTACGAGCAGTACTTC.

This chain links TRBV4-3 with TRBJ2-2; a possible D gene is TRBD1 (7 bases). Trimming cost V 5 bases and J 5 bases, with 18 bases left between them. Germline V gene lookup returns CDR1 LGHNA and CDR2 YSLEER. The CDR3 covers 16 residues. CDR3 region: CASSYLLSGGTGELFF. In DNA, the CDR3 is TGCGCCAGCAGCTACTTACTTTCAGGGGGGACCGGGGAGCTGTTTTTT.

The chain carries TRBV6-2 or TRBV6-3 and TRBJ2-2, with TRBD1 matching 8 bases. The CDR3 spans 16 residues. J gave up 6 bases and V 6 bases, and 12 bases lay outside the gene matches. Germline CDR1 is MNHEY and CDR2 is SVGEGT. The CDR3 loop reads CASSPGQGRGAGELFF. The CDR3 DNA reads TGTGCCAGCAGCCCCGGACAGGGACGCGGAGCCGGGGAGCTGTTTTTT.

The CDR3 nucleotides are TGTGCCAGCAATTCAGCGGATTACGAGCAGTACTTC. Residues: CASNSADYEQYF. V gene TRBV11-2 combines with J gene TRBJ2-7; possible D gene TRBD2, 5 bases. The germline CDR1 and CDR2 sequences are SGHAT and FQNNGV. The CDR3 spans 12 residues. Trimming removed 7 bases at V and 4 bases at J, with 11 bases between. The complete variable domain, with remaining parts taken from reference TRBV11-2 and TRBJ2-7, reads EAGVAQSPRYKIIEKRQSVAFWCNPISGHATLYWYQQILGQGPKLLIQFQNNGVVDDSQLPKDRFSAERLKGVDSTLKIQPAKLEDSAVYLCASNSADYEQYFGPGTRLTVT.

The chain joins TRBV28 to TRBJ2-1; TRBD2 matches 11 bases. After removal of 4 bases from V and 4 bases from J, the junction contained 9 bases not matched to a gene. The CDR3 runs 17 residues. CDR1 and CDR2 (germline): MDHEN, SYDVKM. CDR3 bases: TGTGCCAGCAGTTCCCCCTCGACTAGCGGGGTTTACAATGAGCAGTTCTTC. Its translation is CASSSPSTSGVYNEQFF.

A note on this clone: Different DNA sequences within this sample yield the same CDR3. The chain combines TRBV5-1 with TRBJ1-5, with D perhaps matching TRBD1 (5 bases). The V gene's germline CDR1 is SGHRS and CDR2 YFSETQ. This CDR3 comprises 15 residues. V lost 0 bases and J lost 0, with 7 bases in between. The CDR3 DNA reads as TGCGCCAGCAGCTTGGAAGGGGTTAGCAATCAGCCCCAGCATTTT. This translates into CASSLEGVSNQPQHF.

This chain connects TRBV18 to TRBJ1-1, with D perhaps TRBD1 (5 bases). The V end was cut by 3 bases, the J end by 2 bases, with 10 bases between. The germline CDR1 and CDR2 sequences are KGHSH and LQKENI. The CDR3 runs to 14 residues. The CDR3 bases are TGTGCCAGCTCACCGGGGCAGAGAAACACTGAAGCTTTCTTT. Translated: CASSPGQRNTEAFF.

Written as DNA, the CDR3 is TGTGCCAGCAGTGAAGGCTCAGGGGGCTTCAATCAGCCCCAGCATTTT. Translated, it gives CASSEGSGGFNQPQHF. This rearrangement joins TRBV2 to TRBJ1-5, with 8 bases lining up with TRBD1. Germline lookup yields CDR1 SNHLY and CDR2 FYNNEI. After removal of 1 base from V and 3 bases from J, the junction contained 5 bases not matched to a gene. The CDR3 runs 16 residues.